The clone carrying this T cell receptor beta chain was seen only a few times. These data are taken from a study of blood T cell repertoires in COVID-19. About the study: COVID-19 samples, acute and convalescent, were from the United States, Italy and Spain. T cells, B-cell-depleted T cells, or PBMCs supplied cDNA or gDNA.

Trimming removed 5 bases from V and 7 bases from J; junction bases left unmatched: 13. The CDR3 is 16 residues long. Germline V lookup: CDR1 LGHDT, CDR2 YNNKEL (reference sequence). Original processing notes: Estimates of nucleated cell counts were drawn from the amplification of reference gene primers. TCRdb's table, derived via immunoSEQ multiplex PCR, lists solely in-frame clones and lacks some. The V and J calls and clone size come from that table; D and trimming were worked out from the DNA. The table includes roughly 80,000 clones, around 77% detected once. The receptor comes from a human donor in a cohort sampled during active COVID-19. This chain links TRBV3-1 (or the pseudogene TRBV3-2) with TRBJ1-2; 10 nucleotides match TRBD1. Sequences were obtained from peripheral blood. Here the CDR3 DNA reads TGTGCCAGCAGCTTAACATCGGGACAGGGGAGAGGTGGCTACACCTTC. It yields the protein CASSLTSGQGRGGYTF.